These T cell receptor beta chains were read from a single sample in a study of T cell changes during pregnancy in multiple sclerosis. Measured with immunoSEQ multiplex PCR; TCRdb has only the in-frame clones, and not every one. The table shows around 33,000 clones, with about 91% occurring only once. The starting material was CD8+ T cells from peripheral blood mononuclear cells, obtained before pregnancy. Receptors originate from a female donor with multiple sclerosis, enrolled in a pregnancy study. CDR3s include the opening cysteine and the closing phenylalanine or tryptophan. D genes are given only for firm matches. Clone size appears in some rows only: once, few, many, or a class for an expanded clone.

V	J	D	size	CDR3	DNA
TRBV7-9	TRBJ2-5	TRBD2	-	CASSPGTSQETQYF	TGTGCCAGCAGCCCGGGGACTAGTCAAGAGACCCAGTACTTC
TRBV12-5	TRBJ1-1	-	-	CASGLTVNTEAFF	TGTGCTAGTGGACTCACAGTAAACACTGAAGCTTTCTTT
TRBV6-5	TRBJ1-1	-	-	CASNPGGNTEAFF	TGTGCCAGCAATCCCGGGGGGAACACTGAAGCTTTCTTT
TRBV6-5	TRBJ2-7	TRBD2	-	CASSETSGSYEQYF	TGTGCCAGCAGCGAAACTAGCGGCTCCTACGAGCAGTACTTC
TRBV19	TRBJ2-7	TRBD1	-	CASSITGQPYEQYF	TGTGCCAGTAGTATTACGGGACAGCCCTACGAGCAGTACTTC
TRBV27	TRBJ2-5	-	-	CASSLGSPETQYF	TGTGCCAGCAGTTTAGGGAGCCCGGAGACCCAGTACTTC
TRBV4-3	TRBJ1-2	TRBD1	-	CASSPSRQGAANGYTF	TGCGCCAGCAGCCCCAGTCGACAGGGGGCCGCGAATGGCTACACCTTC
TRBV10-2	TRBJ1-5	-	-	CASSESLRGNQPQHF	TGCGCCAGCAGTGAGTCGCTGCGAGGCAATCAGCCCCAGCATTTT
TRBV7-2	TRBJ2-1	-	once	CASSSPGVDEQFF	TGTGCCAGCAGCTCCCCAGGGGTCGATGAGCAGTTCTTC
TRBV2	TRBJ1-5	TRBD1	-	CASSPGQGRDSNQPQHF	TGTGCCAGCAGCCCGGGACAGGGCAGGGATAGCAATCAGCCCCAGCATTTT
TRBV5-1	TRBJ1-2	TRBD1	-	CASSLVVGQGAQGYTF	TGCGCCAGCAGCTTGGTGGTAGGACAGGGGGCGCAAGGCTACACCTTC
TRBV29-1	TRBJ1-6	TRBD1	few	CSATTGGENSPLHF	TGCAGCGCCACGACAGGGGGTGAGAATTCACCCCTCCACTTT
TRBV4-3	TRBJ1-1	-	-	CASSQDPGVNTEAFF	TGCGCCAGCAGCCAAGATCCAGGCGTGAACACTGAAGCTTTCTTT
TRBV9	TRBJ2-7	TRBD2	-	CASSVGPSGGAYEQYF	TGTGCCAGCAGCGTAGGGCCTAGCGGGGGGGCCTACGAGCAGTACTTC
TRBV4-3	TRBJ1-1	-	-	CASSQGGDEAFF	TGCGCCAGCAGCCAAGGGGGGGATGAAGCTTTCTTT